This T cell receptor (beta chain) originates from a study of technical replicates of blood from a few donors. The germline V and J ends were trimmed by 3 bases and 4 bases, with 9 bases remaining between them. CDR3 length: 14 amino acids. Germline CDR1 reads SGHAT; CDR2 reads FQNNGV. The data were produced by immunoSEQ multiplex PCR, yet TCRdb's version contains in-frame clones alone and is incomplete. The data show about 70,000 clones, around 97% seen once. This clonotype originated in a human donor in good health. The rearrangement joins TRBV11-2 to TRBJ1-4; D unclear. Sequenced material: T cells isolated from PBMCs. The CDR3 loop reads CASSLGLSNEKLFF. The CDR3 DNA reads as TGTGCCAGCAGCTTGGGCCTTAGTAATGAAAAACTGTTTTTT.